This T cell receptor beta chain was profiled in a study of molecular identifiers for immune sequencing clone quantification. Sorting was used to obtain naive CD8 T cells (CD8+CD4-CCR7+CD45RA+). TCR libraries were built in bulk with a published protocol and specific TCR primers. TCRdb fed the PCR reads into MiXCR, producing one record per CDR3 protein. The data hold about 500,000 distinct CDR3 sequences, with less than 30% observed a single time. This clonotype was picked up many times. As yet, its antigen is unknown. Study findings and constraints: Highly expanded clone sizes could be underestimated through barcode sharing by identical TCR molecules. The study found clones above 20 RNA copies held over 99% of effector molecules and under 1% in naive cells.

This sequence originates from a human donor in good health. Some libraries in this study had Jurkat cell RNA spiked in. The sequenced sample was naive CD8+ T cells from blood, with Jurkat cell RNA spiked in. This sample's subset: FACS-sorted CD8+CD4-CCR7+CD45RA+ naive T cells.

As DNA, the CDR3 is TGTGCCAGCACAGGGGGGCAGAACTATGGCTACACCTTC. This sequence encodes CASTGGQNYGYTF. The chain couples TRBV6-5 to TRBJ1-2, with 7 bases aligning to TRBD1. The CDR3 is made up of 13 amino acids. After removal of 7 bases from V and 2 bases from J, the junction contained 4 bases not matched to a gene. Germline loops: CDR1 MNHEY, CDR2 SVGAGI.